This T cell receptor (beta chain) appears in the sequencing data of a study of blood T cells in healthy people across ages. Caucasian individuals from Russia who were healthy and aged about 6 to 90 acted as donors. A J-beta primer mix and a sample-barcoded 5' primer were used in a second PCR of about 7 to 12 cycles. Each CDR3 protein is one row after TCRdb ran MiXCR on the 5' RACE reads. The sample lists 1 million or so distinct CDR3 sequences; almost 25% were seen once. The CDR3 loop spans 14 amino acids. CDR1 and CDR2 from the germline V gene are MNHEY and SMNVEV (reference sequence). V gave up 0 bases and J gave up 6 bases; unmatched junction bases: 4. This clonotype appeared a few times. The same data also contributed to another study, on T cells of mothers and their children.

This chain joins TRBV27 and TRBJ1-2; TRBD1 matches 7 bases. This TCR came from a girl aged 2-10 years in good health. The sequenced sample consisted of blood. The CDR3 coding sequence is TGTGCCAGCAGTTTATCCCTGACAGGGAATGGCTACACCTTC. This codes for CASSLSLTGNGYTF.